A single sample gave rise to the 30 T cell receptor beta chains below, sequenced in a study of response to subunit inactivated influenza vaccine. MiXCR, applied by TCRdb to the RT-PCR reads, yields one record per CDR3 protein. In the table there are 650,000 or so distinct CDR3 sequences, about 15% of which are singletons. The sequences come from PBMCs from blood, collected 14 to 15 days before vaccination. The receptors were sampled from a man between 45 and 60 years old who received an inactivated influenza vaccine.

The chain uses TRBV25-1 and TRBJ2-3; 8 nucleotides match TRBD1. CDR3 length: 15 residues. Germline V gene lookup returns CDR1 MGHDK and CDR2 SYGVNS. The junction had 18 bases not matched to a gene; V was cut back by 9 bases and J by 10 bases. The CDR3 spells CASTPGGVLLAAQYF. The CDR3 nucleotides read TGTGCCAGTACCCCAGGGGGCGTTTTATTGGCAGCGCAGTATTTT.

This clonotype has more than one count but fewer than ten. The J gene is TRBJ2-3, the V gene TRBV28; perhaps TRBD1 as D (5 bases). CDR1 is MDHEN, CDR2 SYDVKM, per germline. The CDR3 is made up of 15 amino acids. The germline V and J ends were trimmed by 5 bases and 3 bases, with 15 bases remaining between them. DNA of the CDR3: TGTGCCAGCAGTGTAGCAGGCCAGGGTACAGATACGCAGTATTTT. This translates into CASSVAGQGTDTQYF.

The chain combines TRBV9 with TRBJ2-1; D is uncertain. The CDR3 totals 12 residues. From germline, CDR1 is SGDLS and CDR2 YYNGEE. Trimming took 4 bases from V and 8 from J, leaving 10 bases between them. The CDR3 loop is CASSQTFYEQFF. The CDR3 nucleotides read TGTGCCAGCAGCCAAACGTTCTATGAGCAGTTCTTC.

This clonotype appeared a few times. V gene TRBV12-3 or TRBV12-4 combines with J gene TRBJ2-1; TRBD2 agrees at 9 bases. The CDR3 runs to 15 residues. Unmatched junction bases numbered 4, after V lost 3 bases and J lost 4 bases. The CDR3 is CASSFASGMYNEQFF. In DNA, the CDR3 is TGTGCCAGCAGTTTTGCTAGCGGGATGTACAATGAGCAGTTCTTC.

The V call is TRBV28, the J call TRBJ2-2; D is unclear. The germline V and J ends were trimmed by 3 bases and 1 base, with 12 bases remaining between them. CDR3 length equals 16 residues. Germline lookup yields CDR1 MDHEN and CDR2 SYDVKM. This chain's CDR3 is CASSLFGGVNTGELFF. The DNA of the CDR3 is TGTGCCAGCAGTTTGTTTGGCGGAGTGAACACCGGGGAGCTGTTTTTT.

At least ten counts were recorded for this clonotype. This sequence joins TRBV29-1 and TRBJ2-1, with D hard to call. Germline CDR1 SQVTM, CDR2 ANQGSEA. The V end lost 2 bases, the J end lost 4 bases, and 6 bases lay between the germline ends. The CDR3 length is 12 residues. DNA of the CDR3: TGCAGCGTTGAAAGATATTACAATGAGCAGTTCTTC. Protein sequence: CSVERYYNEQFF.

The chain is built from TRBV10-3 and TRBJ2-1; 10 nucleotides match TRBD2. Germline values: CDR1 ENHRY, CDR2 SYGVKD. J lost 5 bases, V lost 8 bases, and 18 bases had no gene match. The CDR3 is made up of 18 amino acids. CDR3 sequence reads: CAIRGTPSGRVYDNEQFF. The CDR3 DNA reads TGTGCCATCCGAGGGACCCCTAGCGGGAGAGTGTACGACAATGAGCAGTTCTTC.

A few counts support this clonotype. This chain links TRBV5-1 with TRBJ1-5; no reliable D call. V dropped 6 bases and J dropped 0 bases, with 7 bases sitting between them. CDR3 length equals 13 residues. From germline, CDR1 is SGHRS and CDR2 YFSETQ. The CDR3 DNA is TGCGCCAGCAAGTCCGGTAGCAATCAGCCCCAGCATTTT. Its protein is CASKSGSNQPQHF. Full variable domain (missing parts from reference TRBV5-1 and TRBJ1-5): KAGVTQTPRYLIKTRGQQVTLSCSPISGHRSVSWYQQTPGQGLQFLFEYFSETQRNKGNFPGRFSGRQFSNSRSEMNVSTLELGDSALYLCASKSGSNQPQHFGDGTRLSIL.

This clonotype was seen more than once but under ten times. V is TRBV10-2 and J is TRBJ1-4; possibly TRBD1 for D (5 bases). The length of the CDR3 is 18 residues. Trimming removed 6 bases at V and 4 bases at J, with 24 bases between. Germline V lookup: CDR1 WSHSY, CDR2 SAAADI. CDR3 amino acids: CASSGGRVTLRGNEKLFF. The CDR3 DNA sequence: TGCGCCAGCAGCGGGGGTCGGGTTACCTTACGCGGTAATGAAAAACTGTTTTTT.

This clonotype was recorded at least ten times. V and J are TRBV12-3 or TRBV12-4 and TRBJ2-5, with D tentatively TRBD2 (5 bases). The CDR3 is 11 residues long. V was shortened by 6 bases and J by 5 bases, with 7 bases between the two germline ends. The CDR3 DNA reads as TGTGCCAGCAGATCGGGGGAGACCCAGTACTTC. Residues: CASRSGETQYF.

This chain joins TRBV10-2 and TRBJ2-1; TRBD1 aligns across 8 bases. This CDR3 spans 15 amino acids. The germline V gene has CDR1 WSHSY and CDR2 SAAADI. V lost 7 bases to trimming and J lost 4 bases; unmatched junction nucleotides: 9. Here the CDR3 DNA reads TGCGCCAGCAAACAGGACAGGGTGGGGTACAATGAGCAGTTCTTC. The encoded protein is CASKQDRVGYNEQFF.

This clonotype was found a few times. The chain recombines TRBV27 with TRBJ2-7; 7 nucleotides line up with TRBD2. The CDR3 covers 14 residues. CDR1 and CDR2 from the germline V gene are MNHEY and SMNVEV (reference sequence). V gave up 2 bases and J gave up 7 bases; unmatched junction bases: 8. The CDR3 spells CASSLGSLGGEQYF. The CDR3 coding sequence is TGTGCCAGCAGTTTAGGGTCCTTGGGGGGGGAGCAGTACTTC.

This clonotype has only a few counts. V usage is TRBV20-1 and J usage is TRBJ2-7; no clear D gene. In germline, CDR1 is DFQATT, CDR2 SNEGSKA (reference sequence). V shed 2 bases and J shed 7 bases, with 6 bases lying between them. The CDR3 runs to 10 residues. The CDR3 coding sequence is TGCAGTGCTAGAACTTTGGAGCAGTACTTC. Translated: CSARTLEQYF.

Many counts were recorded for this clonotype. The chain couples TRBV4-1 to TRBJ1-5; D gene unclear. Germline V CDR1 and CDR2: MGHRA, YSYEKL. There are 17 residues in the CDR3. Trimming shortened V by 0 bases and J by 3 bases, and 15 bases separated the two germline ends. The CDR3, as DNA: TGCGCCAGCAGCCAAGATGGGATCCGGATGTTCAATCAGCCCCAGCATTTT. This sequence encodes CASSQDGIRMFNQPQHF.

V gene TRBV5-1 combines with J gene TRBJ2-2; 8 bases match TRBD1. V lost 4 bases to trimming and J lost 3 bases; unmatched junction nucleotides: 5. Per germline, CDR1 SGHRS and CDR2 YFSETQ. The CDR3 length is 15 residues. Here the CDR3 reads CASSPDRADTGELFF. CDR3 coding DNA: TGCGCCAGCAGCCCGGACAGGGCGGACACCGGGGAGCTGTTTTTT.

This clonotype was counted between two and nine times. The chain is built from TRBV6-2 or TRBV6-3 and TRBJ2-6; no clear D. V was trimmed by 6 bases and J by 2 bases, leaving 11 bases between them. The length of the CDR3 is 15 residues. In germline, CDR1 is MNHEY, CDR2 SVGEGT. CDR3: CASSQTRTGANVLTF. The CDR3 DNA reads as TGTGCCAGCAGCCAGACGCGTACTGGGGCCAACGTCCTGACTTTC.

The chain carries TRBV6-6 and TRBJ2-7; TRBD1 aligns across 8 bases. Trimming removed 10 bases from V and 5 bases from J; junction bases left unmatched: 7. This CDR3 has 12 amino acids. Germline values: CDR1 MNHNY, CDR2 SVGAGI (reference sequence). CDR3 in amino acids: CATGQGRDEQYF. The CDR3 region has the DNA TGTGCCACTGGACAGGGAAGGGACGAGCAGTACTTC.

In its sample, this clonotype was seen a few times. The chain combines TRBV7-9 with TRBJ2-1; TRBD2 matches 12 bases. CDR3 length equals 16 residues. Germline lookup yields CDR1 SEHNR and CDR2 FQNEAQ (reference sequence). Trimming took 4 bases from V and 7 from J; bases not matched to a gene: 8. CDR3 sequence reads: CASSSRLAGVNNEQFF. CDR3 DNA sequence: TGTGCCAGCAGCTCCCGACTAGCGGGAGTAAATAATGAGCAGTTCTTC.

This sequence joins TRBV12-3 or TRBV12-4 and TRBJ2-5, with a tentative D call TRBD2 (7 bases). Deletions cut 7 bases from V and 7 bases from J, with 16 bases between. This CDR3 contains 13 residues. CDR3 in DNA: TGTGCCAGCAATACCCGGGGGGCCGGGACCCAGTACTTC. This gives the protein CASNTRGAGTQYF.

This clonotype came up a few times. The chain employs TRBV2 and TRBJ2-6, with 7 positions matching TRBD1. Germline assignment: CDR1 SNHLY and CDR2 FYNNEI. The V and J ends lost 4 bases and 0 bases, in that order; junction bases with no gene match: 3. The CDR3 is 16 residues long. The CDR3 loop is CASSVRQGSGANVLTF. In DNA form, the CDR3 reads TGTGCCAGCAGTGTTCGACAGGGCTCTGGGGCCAACGTCCTGACTTTC.

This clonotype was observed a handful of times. The CDR3 sequence is CASSPRKQFQETQYF. In DNA form, the CDR3 reads TGTGCCAGCAGCCCCCGGAAGCAATTTCAAGAGACCCAGTACTTC. V is TRBV7-2 and J is TRBJ2-5; D uncertain. The germline V and J ends were trimmed by 5 bases and 2 bases, with 15 bases remaining between them. CDR3 length: 15 amino acids. Germline CDR1 and CDR2: SGHTA and FQGNSA.

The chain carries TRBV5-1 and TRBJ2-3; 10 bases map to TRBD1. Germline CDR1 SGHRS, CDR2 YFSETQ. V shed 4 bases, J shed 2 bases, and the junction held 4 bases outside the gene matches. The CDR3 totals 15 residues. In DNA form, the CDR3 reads TGCGCCAGCAGCGTCGGGACAGGGGCCACAGATACGCAGTATTTT. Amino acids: CASSVGTGATDTQYF. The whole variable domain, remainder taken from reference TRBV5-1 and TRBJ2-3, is KAGVTQTPRYLIKTRGQQVTLSCSPISGHRSVSWYQQTPGQGLQFLFEYFSETQRNKGNFPGRFSGRQFSNSRSEMNVSTLELGDSALYLCASSVGTGATDTQYFGPGTRLTVL.

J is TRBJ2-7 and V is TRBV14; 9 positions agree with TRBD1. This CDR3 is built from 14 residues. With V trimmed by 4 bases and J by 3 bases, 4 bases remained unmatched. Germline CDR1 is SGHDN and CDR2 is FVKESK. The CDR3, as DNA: TGTGCCAGCAGCCTCCGGGACAGGGACTACGAGCAGTACTTC. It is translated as CASSLRDRDYEQYF.

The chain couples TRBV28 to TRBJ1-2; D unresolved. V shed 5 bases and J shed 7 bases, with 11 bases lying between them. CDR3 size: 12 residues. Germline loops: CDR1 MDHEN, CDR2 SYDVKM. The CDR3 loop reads CASSPGKGGYTF. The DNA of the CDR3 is TGTGCCAGCAGTCCGGGAAAGGGTGGCTACACCTTC.

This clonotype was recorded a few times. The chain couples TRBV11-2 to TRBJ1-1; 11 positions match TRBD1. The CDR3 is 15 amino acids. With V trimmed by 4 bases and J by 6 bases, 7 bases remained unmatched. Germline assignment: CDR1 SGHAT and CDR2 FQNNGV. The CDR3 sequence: CASSSRTGGLSEAFF. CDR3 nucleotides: TGTGCCAGCAGCTCGAGGACAGGGGGCCTCTCTGAAGCTTTCTTT. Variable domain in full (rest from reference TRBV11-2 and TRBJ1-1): EAGVAQSPRYKIIEKRQSVAFWCNPISGHATLYWYQQILGQGPKLLIQFQNNGVVDDSQLPKDRFSAERLKGVDSTLKIQPAKLEDSAVYLCASSSRTGGLSEAFFGQGTRLTVV.

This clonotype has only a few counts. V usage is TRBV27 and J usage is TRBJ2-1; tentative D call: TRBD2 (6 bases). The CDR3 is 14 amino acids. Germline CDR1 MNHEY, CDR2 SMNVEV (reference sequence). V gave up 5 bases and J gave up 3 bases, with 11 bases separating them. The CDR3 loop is CASSLGLLYNEQFF. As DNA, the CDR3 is TGTGCCAGCAGTCTGGGACTGCTCTACAATGAGCAGTTCTTC.

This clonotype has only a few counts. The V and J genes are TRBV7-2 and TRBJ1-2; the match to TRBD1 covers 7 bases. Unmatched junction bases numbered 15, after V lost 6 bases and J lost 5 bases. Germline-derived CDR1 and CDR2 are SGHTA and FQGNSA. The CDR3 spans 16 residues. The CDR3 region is CASRRIGTEFTYGYTF. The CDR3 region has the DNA TGTGCCAGCAGGAGAATCGGGACAGAGTTTACTTATGGCTACACCTTC.

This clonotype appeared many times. Written as DNA, the CDR3 is TGTGCCAGCAGCGTAGGTTTGGGACAGGACTCGGGGCAGTACTTC. Residues: CASSVGLGQDSGQYF. The rearrangement links TRBV9 to TRBJ2-7, with 8 bases lining up with TRBD1. Germline V CDR1 and CDR2: SGDLS, YYNGEE. The CDR3 is 15 residues long. Losses at the gene ends were 0 bases for V and 9 bases for J; bases not matched to a gene: 11. Supplemented by reference TRBV9 and TRBJ2-7, the full variable domain reads DSGVTQTPKHLITATGQRVTLRCSPRSGDLSVYWYQQSLDQGLQFLIQYYNGEERAKGNILERFSAQQFPDLHSELNLSSLELGDSALYFCASSVGLGQDSGQYFGPGTRLTVT.

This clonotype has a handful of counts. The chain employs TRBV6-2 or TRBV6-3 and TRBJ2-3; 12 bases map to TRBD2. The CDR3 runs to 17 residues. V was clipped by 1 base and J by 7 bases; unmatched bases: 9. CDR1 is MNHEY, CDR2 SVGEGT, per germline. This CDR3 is CASSYFGLAGGLNTQYF. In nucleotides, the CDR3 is TGTGCCAGCAGTTACTTCGGGCTAGCGGGGGGGCTAAATACGCAGTATTTT.

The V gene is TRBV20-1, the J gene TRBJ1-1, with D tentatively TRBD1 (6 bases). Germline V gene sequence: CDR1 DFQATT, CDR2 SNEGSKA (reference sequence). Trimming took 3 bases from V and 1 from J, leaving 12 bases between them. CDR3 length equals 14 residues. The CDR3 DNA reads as TGCAGTGCTAGCTCAGGGGCTTCGAACACTGAAGCTTTCTTT. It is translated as CSASSGASNTEAFF.